These 22 T cell receptor beta chains came from one sample sequenced in a study of cytomegalovirus exposure and HLA in healthy donors. PCR involved 60 Vbeta and 13 Jbeta primers. Some clones are missing from TCRdb's copy, which holds only in-frame ones; the method was immunoSEQ multiplex PCR. This repertoire shows under 200,000 clones, around 69% found once; its top ten account for under 3.5%. The sample consisted of PBMCs. The origin of the receptors is a woman in her twenties or thirties in good health and CMV-seronegative.

The chain links TRBV28 to TRBJ1-1, with TRBD1 matching 10 bases. From germline, CDR1 is MDHEN and CDR2 SYDVKM. The V segment lost 3 bases and the J segment 10 bases; nucleotides outside the gene matches: 8. The CDR3 sequence is 14 residues long. This chain's CDR3 is CASSFQTGTGVAFF. Here the CDR3 DNA reads TGTGCCAGCAGTTTTCAAACCGGGACAGGGGTAGCTTTCTTT.

The chain combines TRBV2 with TRBJ1-5; maybe TRBD1 (6 bases). CDR1 and CDR2 (germline): SNHLY, FYNNEI. This CDR3 contains 15 residues. V lost 5 bases to trimming and J lost 1 base, with 12 bases between them. This CDR3 is CASSRQDGSNQPQHF. CDR3 DNA sequence: TGTGCCAGCAGTCGACAGGACGGGAGCAATCAGCCCCAGCATTTT.

To note about this clone: The junction differs from germline at one of its ends, possibly a read error. V gene TRBV5-6 combines with J gene TRBJ1-2, with 9 bases identical to TRBD1. CDR3 length: 13 residues. Germline CDR1 is SGHDT and CDR2 is YYEEEE. The CDR3 coding sequence is TGTGCCAGCAGCAGGACAGGGGCGGGAGGCTACCCCTTC. This translates into CASSRTGAGGYPF.

As DNA, the CDR3 is TGCAGCGTTGTACTAACCAGCACAGATACGCAGTATTTT. This sequence encodes CSVVLTSTDTQYF. This chain links TRBV29-1 with TRBJ2-3; D is uncertain. V lost 4 bases and J lost 0, with 8 bases in between. Germline loops: CDR1 SQVTM, CDR2 ANQGSEA. CDR3 size: 13 residues.

The chain combines TRBV6-5 with TRBJ1-1, with a tentative D call TRBD1 (5 bases). The CDR3 spans 15 residues. The germline gives CDR1 MNHEY, CDR2 SVGAGI. V gave up 2 bases and J gave up 5 bases, with 15 bases separating them. The CDR3 sequence is CASSYRGLDGTEAFF. CDR3 nucleotides: TGTGCCAGCAGTTACAGGGGCCTAGATGGGACTGAAGCTTTCTTT.

With respect to this clone: The junction differs from germline at one of its ends, possibly a read error. Other nucleotide sequences in the sample specify the same CDR3. The rearrangement uses TRBV5-5 and TRBJ1-1; no reliable D call. The CDR3 covers 14 residues. The V gene's germline CDR1 is SGHKS and CDR2 YYEKEE (reference sequence). The CDR3 DNA sequence: TGCGCCAGCAGCTTCGGTAACAGTAACACTGAAGCTTTCTTT. Translated, it gives CASSFGNSNTEAFF.

The J gene is TRBJ2-5, the V gene TRBV28; perhaps TRBD2 as D (5 bases). CDR1 is MDHEN and CDR2 is SYDVKM in the germline V gene. The CDR3 length is 15 residues. V dropped 5 bases and J dropped 3 bases, with 16 bases sitting between them. CDR3 in amino acids: CASSGLTTRKETQYF. CDR3 bases: TGTGCCAGCAGTGGACTGACTACGCGCAAAGAGACCCAGTACTTC. Complete variable domain (other parts from reference TRBV28 and TRBJ2-5): DVKVTQSSRYLVKRTGEKVFLECVQDMDHENMFWYRQDPGLGLRLIYFSYDVKMKEKGDIPEGYSVSREKKERFSLILESASTNQTSMYLCASSGLTTRKETQYFGPGTRLLVL.

The chain carries TRBV6-1 and TRBJ1-2; TRBD1 matches at 9 bases. V trimming: 4 bases; J trimming: 7 bases; junction bases outside the gene matches: 7. Per the germline V gene, CDR1 is MNHNS and CDR2 is SASEGT. The length of the CDR3 is 14 residues. CDR3: CASSGDRARAGYTF. CDR3 nucleotides: TGTGCCAGCAGTGGGGACAGGGCGCGAGCTGGCTACACCTTC.

The chain carries TRBV7-8 and TRBJ2-7, with 10 bases identical to TRBD2. Per the germline V gene, CDR1 is SGHVS and CDR2 is FQNEAQ. Losses at the gene ends were 5 bases for V and 5 bases for J; bases not matched to a gene: 6. The CDR3 runs 14 residues. The CDR3 sequence: CASSASGRKHEQYF. The CDR3 coding sequence is TGTGCCAGCAGCGCTAGCGGGAGAAAACACGAGCAGTACTTC.

Remarks on this clone: Other DNA sequences in the sample encode the same CDR3. The chain uses TRBV9 and TRBJ2-5; 8 positions match TRBD1. This CDR3 has 14 residues. J gave up 4 bases and V 0 bases, and 2 bases lay outside the gene matches. Germline loops: CDR1 SGDLS, CDR2 YYNGEE. CDR3 residues: CASSVGQGLETQYF. The DNA for the CDR3 is TGTGCCAGCAGCGTAGGACAGGGGTTAGAGACCCAGTACTTC.

This clone was found a few times. The chain employs TRBV21-1 and TRBJ2-3; the table's D gene call, TRBD2, was not cross checked with the DNA. TRBV21-1 is termed a pseudogene. CDR3 size: 15 residues. In nucleotides, the CDR3 is TGTGCCAGCAGCACCGGGAGGGGTCCCAGAGATACGCAGTATTTT. Its translation: CASSTGRGPRDTQYF.

V gene TRBV7-2 combines with J gene TRBJ1-6; 10 nucleotides line up with TRBD1. V was clipped by 5 bases and J by 6 bases; unmatched bases: 10. The CDR3 is made up of 17 amino acids. From germline, CDR1 is SGHTA and CDR2 FQGNSA. CDR3: CASSLPGQGSPNSPLHF. The CDR3, as DNA: TGTGCCAGCAGCCTCCCGGGACAGGGGTCCCCTAATTCACCCCTCCACTTT.

The chain links TRBV10-3 to TRBJ2-2; D is ambiguous. Germline assignment: CDR1 ENHRY and CDR2 SYGVKD. The V end was cut by 3 bases, the J end by 6 bases, with 11 bases between. This CDR3 region has 14 residues. Here the CDR3 DNA reads TGTGCCATCAGTGACCCCCAGGCCCCCGGGGAGCTGTTTTTT. Its protein product is CAISDPQAPGELFF.

This clone was detected only once. V gene TRBV19 combines with J gene TRBJ1-1; 10 positions match TRBD1. The CDR3 runs to 14 residues. Germline V gives CDR1 LNHDA, CDR2 SQIVND (reference sequence). The V and J ends lost 11 bases and 5 bases, in that order; junction bases with no gene match: 11. The CDR3, as DNA: TGTGCCTCCAAGAGGGACAGGGGTCAGACTGAAGCTTTCTTT. Protein product: CASKRDRGQTEAFF.

The chain is built from TRBV27 and TRBJ1-5; tentatively, D is TRBD1 (6 bases). This CDR3 region has 14 residues. V gave up 5 bases and J gave up 1 base, with 9 bases separating them. Per germline, CDR1 MNHEY and CDR2 SMNVEV (reference sequence). The chain's CDR3 is CASSQGSSNQPQHF. In DNA, the CDR3 is TGTGCCAGCAGTCAGGGGTCCAGCAATCAGCCCCAGCATTTT.

CDR3 sequence: CASRTLEHNEQFF. CDR3 bases: TGTGCCAGCAGAACCCTGGAGCACAATGAGCAGTTCTTC. The chain recombines TRBV6-1 with TRBJ2-1, with D hard to call. Germline assignment: CDR1 MNHNS and CDR2 SASEGT. V was clipped by 6 bases and J by 5 bases, with 11 bases between them. CDR3 size: 13 residues.

CDR3: CASSLRGQPGPGELFF. As DNA, the CDR3 is TGTGCCAGCAGCTTACGGGGACAGCCGGGACCCGGGGAGCTGTTTTTT. V and J are TRBV7-3 and TRBJ2-2; 7 bases are shared with TRBD1. Per the germline V gene, CDR1 is SGHTA and CDR2 is FQGTGA. Losses at the gene ends were 2 bases for V and 6 bases for J; bases not matched to a gene: 9. CDR3 length: 16 amino acids.

The genes are TRBV14 and TRBJ2-7; 8 bases are a match to TRBD1. The CDR3 runs 15 residues. Per the germline V gene, CDR1 is SGHDN and CDR2 is FVKESK. Trimming at V came to 1 base and at J to 1 base, leaving 3 bases not matched to a gene. CDR3 sequence: CASSQGTGISYEQYF. The CDR3 bases are TGTGCCAGCAGCCAAGGGACAGGGATTTCCTACGAGCAGTACTTC.

The V gene is TRBV7-6, the J gene TRBJ2-1; TRBD2 agrees at 11 bases. The V segment lost 6 bases and the J segment 7 bases; nucleotides outside the gene matches: 5. This CDR3 contains 14 residues. Looked up from germline, CDR1 is SGHVS and CDR2 is FNYEAQ. The CDR3 DNA reads as TGTGCCAGCAGAATAGCGGGGGGGGATAATGAGCAGTTCTTC. Protein: CASRIAGGDNEQFF.

V and J are TRBV29-1 and TRBJ2-3, with 7 bases aligning to TRBD2. The CDR3 is 12 amino acids. Germline trimming cut 3 bases from V and 5 bases from J; bases unmatched to any gene: 2. The germline CDR1 and CDR2 sequences are SQVTM and ANQGSEA. The CDR3 is CSVEASGDTQYF. The CDR3 region has the DNA TGCAGCGTTGAGGCTAGCGGAGATACGCAGTATTTT.

This rearrangement joins TRBV29-1 to TRBJ1-1, with a tentative D call TRBD1 (6 bases). This CDR3 has 12 residues. Trimming took 6 bases from V and 0 from J, leaving 8 bases between them. CDR1 and CDR2 from the germline V gene are SQVTM and ANQGSEA. The CDR3 sequence is CSVAGVNTEAFF. The CDR3 DNA sequence: TGCAGCGTAGCAGGGGTGAACACTGAAGCTTTCTTT. The variable domain in full, completed from reference TRBV29-1 and TRBJ1-1, reads SAVISQKPSRDICQRGTSLTIQCQVDSQVTMMFWYRQQPGQSLTLIATANQGSEATYESGFVIDKFPISRPNLTFSTLTVSNMSPEDSSIYLCSVAGVNTEAFFGQGTRLTVV.

This clone occurred a few times. This sequence joins TRBV30 and TRBJ1-5, with 7 bases that match TRBD1. With 3 bases clipped from V and 6 bases from J, the junction kept 5 bases outside the gene matches. Germline V gives CDR1 GTSNPN, CDR2 SVGIG (reference sequence). The CDR3 extends over 13 amino acids. DNA for the CDR3: TGTGCCTGGAGATTACAGGGGATTCAGCCCCAGCATTTT. As protein: CAWRLQGIQPQHF.